This T cell receptor (beta chain) was sequenced during a study of blood T cell repertoires in COVID-19. In this sample, this clone turned up a few times. From germline, CDR1 is SGDLS and CDR2 YYNGEE. This CDR3 has 13 residues. The ends were cut back, 3 bases at V and 4 bases at J, with 10 bases in the middle. Sequenced by immunoSEQ multiplex PCR; TCRdb stores in-frame clones only, minus some. The table has 300,000 to 350,000 clones, around nine tenths seen once; the top ten hold 5.5% to 7.5%. The receptor comes from a woman between 70 and 85 years old with COVID-19, enrolled during active disease. Sequencing was done on a sample of peripheral blood. The rearrangement joins TRBV9 to TRBJ1-2, with a tentative D call TRBD1 (6 bases). The CDR3 sequence: CASSAGGVYGYTF. The DNA of the CDR3 is TGTGCCAGCAGCGCTGGGGGCGTCTATGGCTACACCTTC.